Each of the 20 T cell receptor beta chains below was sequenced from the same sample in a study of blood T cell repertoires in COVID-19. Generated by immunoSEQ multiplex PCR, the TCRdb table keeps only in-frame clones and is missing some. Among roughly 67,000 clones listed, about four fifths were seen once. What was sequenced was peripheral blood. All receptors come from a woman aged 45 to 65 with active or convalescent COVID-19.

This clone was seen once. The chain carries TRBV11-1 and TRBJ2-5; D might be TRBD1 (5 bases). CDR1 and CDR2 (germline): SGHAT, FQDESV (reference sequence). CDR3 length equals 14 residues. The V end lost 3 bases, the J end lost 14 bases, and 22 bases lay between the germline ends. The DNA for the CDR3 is TGTGCCAGCAGCTTGGTGGGGCCGTTGTCCCTCCAATACTTC. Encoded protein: CASSLVGPLSLQYF.

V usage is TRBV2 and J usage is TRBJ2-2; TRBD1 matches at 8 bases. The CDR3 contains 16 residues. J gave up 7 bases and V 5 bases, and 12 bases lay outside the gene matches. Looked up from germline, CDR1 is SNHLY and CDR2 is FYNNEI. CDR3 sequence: CASSTHWTGRIGELFF. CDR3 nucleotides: TGTGCCAGCAGTACTCACTGGACAGGGAGGATCGGGGAGCTGTTTTTT.

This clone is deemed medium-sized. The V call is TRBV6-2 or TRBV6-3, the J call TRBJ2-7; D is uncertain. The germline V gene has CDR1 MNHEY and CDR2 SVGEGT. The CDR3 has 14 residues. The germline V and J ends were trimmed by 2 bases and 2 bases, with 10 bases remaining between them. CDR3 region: CASSYETGPYEQYF. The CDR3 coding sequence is TGTGCCAGCAGTTACGAAACGGGTCCCTACGAGCAGTACTTC.

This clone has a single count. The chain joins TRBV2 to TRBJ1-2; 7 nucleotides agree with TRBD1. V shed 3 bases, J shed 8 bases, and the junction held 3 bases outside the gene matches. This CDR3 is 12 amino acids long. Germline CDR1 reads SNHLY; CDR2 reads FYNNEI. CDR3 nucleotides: TGTGCCAGCAGTGAGACAGGGAGAGGCTACACCTTC. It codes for CASSETGRGYTF.

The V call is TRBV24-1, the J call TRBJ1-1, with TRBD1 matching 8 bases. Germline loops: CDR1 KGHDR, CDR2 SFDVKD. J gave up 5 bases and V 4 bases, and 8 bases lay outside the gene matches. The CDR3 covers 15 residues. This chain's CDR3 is CATSDARQGRTEAFF. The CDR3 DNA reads TGTGCCACCAGTGACGCCCGACAGGGGAGGACTGAAGCTTTCTTT.

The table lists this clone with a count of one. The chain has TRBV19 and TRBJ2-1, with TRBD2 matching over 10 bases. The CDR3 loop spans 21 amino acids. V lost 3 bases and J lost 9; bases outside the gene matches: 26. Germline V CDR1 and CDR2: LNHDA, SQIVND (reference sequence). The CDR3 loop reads CASSIRARGPSGLALAGEQFF. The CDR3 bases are TGTGCCAGTAGTATTAGGGCCCGGGGACCCTCGGGACTAGCGCTAGCGGGTGAGCAGTTCTTC. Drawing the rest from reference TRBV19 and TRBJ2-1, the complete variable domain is DGGITQSPKYLFRKEGQNVTLSCEQNLNHDAMYWYRQDPGQGLRLIYYSQIVNDFQKGDIAEGYSVSREKKESFPLTVTSAQKNPTAFYLCASSIRARGPSGLALAGEQFFGPGTRLTVL.

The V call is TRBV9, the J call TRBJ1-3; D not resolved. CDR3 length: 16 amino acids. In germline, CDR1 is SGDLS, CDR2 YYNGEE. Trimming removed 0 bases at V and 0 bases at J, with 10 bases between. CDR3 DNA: TGTGCCAGCAGCGTAGACGCATTCAGCTCTGGAAACACCATATATTTT. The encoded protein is CASSVDAFSSGNTIYF.

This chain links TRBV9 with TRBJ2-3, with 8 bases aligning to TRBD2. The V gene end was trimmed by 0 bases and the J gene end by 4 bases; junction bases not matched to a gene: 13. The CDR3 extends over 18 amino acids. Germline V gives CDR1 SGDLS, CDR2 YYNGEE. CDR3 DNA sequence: TGTGCCAGCAGCGTAGGGCTAGCGGGTCGTGAATGGGCAGATACGCAGTATTTT. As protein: CASSVGLAGREWADTQYF.

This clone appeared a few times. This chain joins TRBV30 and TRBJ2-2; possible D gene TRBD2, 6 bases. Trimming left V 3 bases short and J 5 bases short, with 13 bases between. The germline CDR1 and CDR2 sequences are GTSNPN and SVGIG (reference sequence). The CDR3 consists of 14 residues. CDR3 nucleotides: TGTGCCTGGAGGCAAGGGGAGGTAACCGGGGAGCTGTTTTTT. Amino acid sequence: CAWRQGEVTGELFF.

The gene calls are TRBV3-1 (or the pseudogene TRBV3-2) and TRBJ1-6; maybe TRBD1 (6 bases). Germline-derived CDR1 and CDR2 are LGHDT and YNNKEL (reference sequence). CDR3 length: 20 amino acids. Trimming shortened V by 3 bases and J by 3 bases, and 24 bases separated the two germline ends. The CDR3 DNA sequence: TGTGCCAGCAGCCACTGTCCAATCCGAGGCAGGGGATTCTATAATTCACCCCTCCACTTT. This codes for CASSHCPIRGRGFYNSPLHF.

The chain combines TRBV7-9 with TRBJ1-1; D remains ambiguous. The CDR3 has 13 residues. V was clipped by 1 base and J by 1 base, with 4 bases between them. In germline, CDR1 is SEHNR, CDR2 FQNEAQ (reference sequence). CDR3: CASSLEANTEAFF. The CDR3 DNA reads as TGTGCCAGCAGCTTAGAAGCGAACACTGAAGCTTTCTTT.

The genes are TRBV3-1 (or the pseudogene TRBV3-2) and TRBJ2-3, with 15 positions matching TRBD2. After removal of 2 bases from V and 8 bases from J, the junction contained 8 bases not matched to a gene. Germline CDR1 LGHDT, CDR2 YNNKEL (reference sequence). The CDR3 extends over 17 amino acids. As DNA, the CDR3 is TGTGCCAGCAGCCAACTTGCCGGGACTAGCGGGAGGAGTACGCAGTATTTT. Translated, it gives CASSQLAGTSGRSTQYF.

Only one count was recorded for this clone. The DNA of the CDR3 is TGTGCCAGCAGTTACCGACAGGGGGCCTACGAGCAGTACTTC. Translation: CASSYRQGAYEQYF. This sequence joins TRBV6-5 and TRBJ2-7, with TRBD1 identical over 9 bases. The CDR3 covers 14 residues. Germline V gene lookup returns CDR1 MNHEY and CDR2 SVGAGI. V lost 2 bases and J lost 2; bases outside the gene matches: 1.

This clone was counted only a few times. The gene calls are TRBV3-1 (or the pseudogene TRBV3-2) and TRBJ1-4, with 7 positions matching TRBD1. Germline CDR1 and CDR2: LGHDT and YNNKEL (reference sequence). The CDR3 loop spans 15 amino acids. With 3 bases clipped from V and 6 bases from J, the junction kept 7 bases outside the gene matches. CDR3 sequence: CASSHLQGRHEKLFF. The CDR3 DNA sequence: TGTGCCAGCAGCCACCTACAGGGGCGGCATGAAAAACTGTTTTTT.

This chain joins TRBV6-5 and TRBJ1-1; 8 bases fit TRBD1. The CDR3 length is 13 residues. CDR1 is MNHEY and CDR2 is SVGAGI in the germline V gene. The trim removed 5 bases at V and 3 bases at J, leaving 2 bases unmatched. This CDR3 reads CASSPGGDTEAFF. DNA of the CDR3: TGTGCCAGCAGTCCAGGGGGCGACACTGAAGCTTTCTTT.

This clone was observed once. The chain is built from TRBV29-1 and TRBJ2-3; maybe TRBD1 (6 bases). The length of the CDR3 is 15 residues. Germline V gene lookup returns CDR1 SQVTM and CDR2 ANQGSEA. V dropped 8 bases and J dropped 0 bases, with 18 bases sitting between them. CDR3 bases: TGCAGCACGCGTGGACAGCTTACTAGCACAGATACGCAGTATTTT. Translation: CSTRGQLTSTDTQYF.

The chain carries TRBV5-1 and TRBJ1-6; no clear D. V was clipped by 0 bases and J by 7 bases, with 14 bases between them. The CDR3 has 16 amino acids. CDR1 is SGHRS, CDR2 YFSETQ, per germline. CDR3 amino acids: CASSLGVTHGNSPLHF. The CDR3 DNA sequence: TGCGCCAGCAGCTTGGGTGTTACCCACGGGAATTCACCCCTCCACTTT.

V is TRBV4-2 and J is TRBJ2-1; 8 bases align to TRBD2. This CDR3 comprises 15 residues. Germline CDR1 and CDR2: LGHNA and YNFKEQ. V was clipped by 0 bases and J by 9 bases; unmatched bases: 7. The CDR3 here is CASSQEEAGVSEQFF. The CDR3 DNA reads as TGTGCCAGCAGCCAAGAGGAAGCGGGAGTTAGTGAGCAGTTCTTC.

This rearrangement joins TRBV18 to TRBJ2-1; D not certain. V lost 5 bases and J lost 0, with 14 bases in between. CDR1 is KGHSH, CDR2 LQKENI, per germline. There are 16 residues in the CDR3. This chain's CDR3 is CASSDPRVPSYNEQFF. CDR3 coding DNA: TGTGCCAGCTCAGATCCCCGGGTGCCCTCCTACAATGAGCAGTTCTTC. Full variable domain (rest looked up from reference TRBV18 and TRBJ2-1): NAGVMQNPRHLVRRRGQEARLRCSPMKGHSHVYWYRQLPEEGLKFMVYLQKENIIDESGMPKERFSAEFPKEGPSILRIQQVVRGDSAAYFCASSDPRVPSYNEQFFGPGTRLTVL.

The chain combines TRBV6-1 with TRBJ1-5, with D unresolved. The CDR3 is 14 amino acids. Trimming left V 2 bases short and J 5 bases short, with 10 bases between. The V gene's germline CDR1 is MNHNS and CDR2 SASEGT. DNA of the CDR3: TGTGCCAGCAGTGAAATCCACAGACATCAGCCCCAGCATTTT. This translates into CASSEIHRHQPQHF.